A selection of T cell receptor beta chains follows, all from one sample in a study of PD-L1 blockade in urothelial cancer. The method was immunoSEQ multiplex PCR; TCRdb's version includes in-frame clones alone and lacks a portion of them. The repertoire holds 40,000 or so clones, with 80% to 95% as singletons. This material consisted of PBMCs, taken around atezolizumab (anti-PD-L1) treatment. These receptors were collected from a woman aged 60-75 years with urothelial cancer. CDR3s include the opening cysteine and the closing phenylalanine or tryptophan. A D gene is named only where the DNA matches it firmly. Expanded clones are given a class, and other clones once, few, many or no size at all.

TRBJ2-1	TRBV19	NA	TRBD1	CASSILTGKDEQFF	TGTGCCAGTAGTATTTTGACAGGGAAAGATGAGCAGTTCTTC
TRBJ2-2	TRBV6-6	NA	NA	CATEPQNAYTGELFF	TGTGCCACCGAACCACAGAACGCGTACACCGGGGAGCTGTTTTTT
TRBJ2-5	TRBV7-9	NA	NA	CASSTPDSQETQYF	TGTGCCAGCAGCACACCGGACAGCCAAGAGACCCAGTACTTC
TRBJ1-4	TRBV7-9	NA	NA	CASTTTGGSGEKLFF	TGTGCCAGCACCACAACGGGGGGGTCGGGTGAAAAACTGTTTTTT
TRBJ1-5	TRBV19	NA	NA	CASLGGGNQPQHF	TGTGCCAGTCTGGGGGGGGGCAATCAGCCCCAGCATTTT
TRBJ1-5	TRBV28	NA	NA	CASMSSPQGQSHF	TGTGCCAGCATGTCGTCGCCGCAGGGACAAAGTCATTTT
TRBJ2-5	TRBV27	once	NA	CASSLGGKETQYF	TGTGCCAGCAGTTTAGGGGGCAAAGAGACCCAGTACTTC
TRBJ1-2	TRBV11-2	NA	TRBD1	CASSSGTGVRGYTF	TGTGCCAGCAGCTCAGGGACAGGGGTTCGTGGCTACACCTTC
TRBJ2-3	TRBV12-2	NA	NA	CASRHNTSTDTQYF	TGTGCAAGTCGCCATAATACTAGCACAGATACGCAGTATTTT
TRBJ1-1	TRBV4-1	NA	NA	CASSQGRNTEAFF	TGCGCCAGCAGCCAGGGCAGAAACACTGAAGCTTTCTTT
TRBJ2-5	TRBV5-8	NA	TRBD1	CASSPSRTGFPGQETQYF	TGTGCCAGCAGCCCATCCCGGACAGGGTTCCCTGGACAAGAGACCCAGTACTTC
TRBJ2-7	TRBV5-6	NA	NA	CASSLRDTSYEQYF	TGTGCCAGCAGCTTGCGGGACACTTCCTACGAGCAGTACTTC
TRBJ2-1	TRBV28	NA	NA	CASSRPGTAVNEQFF	TGTGCCAGCAGCCGACCCGGGACTGCCGTGAATGAGCAGTTCTTC
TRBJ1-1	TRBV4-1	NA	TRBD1	CASSHLGGTGIGSAEAFF	TGCGCCAGCAGCCACCTGGGAGGGACAGGAATCGGGAGCGCTGAAGCTTTCTTT
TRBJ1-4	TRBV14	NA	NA	CASSQVRGTIREKLFF	TGTGCCAGCAGCCAAGTCCGGGGGACGATTCGTGAAAAACTGTTTTTT
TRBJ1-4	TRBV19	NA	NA	CASSIDKNEKLFF	TGTGCCAGTAGTATAGACAAAAATGAAAAACTGTTTTTT
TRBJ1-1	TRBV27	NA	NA	CASGFFPRNYKNTEAFF	TGTGCCAGCGGCTTTTTCCCGAGGAATTACAAGAACACTGAAGCTTTCTTT
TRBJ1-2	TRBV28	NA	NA	CASSQQGRDGYTF	TGTGCCAGCAGTCAACAGGGAAGGGATGGCTACACCTTC